The rows below give T cell receptor beta chains drawn from one sample of a study of siplizumab effects on memory and regulatory T cells. The method was immunoSEQ multiplex PCR; TCRdb's version includes in-frame clones alone and lacks a portion of them. The sample contains approximately 100,000 clones, about 90% of which appear only once. The source material was Tregs sorted from blood. These receptors all come from a human donor in good health. Both conserved end residues are part of each CDR3. The D gene is left open where the match is weak. Expanded clones get a size class; other rows say once, few or many, or leave the size out.

TRBV6-6	TRBJ2-1	NA	TRBD1	CASSYGQGVGEQFF	TGTGCCAGCAGTTACGGGCAGGGGGTGGGTGAGCAGTTCTTC
TRBV27	TRBJ2-2	NA	NA	CASSRGLTGELFF	TGTGCCAGCAGTCGGGGACTCACCGGGGAGCTGTTTTTT
TRBV5-1	TRBJ2-2	NA	NA	CASSFGGGTGELFF	TGCGCCAGCAGCTTCGGGGGAGGCACCGGGGAGCTGTTTTTT
TRBV2	TRBJ1-5	NA	TRBD1	CASRTGAPNQPQHF	TGTGCCAGCAGGACAGGGGCCCCCAATCAGCCCCAGCATTTT
TRBV6-5	TRBJ1-1	NA	NA	CASSRGRGSQAFF	TGTGCCAGCAGTCGCGGGCGGGGATCCCAGGCTTTCTTT
TRBV6-1	TRBJ2-7	NA	NA	CASSWGYEQYF	TGTGCCAGCAGTTGGGGCTACGAGCAGTACTTC
TRBV20-1	TRBJ2-3	NA	NA	CSATSTDTQYF	TGCAGTGCTACCAGCACAGATACGCAGTATTTT
TRBV10-3	TRBJ2-7	NA	NA	CAISSGRDSYEQYF	TGTGCCATCAGTTCCGGGAGAGACTCCTACGAGCAGTACTTC
TRBV7-3	TRBJ2-7	NA	NA	CASSLVLEWGEQYF	TGTGCCAGCAGCTTAGTTTTGGAGTGGGGCGAGCAGTACTTC
TRBV30	TRBJ2-7	NA	NA	CACAQGYEQYF	TGTGCCTGTGCCCAGGGTTACGAGCAGTACTTC
TRBV28	TRBJ2-2	NA	NA	CASSFGPTGTGELFF	TGTGCCAGCAGTTTCGGCCCTACAGGCACCGGGGAGCTGTTTTTT
TRBV18	TRBJ1-1	NA	NA	CASSPAGRVATEAFF	TGTGCCAGCTCACCGGCAGGGCGGGTAGCCACTGAAGCTTTCTTT
TRBV6-5	TRBJ1-1	NA	TRBD1	CASSPRTGGPTEAFF	TGTGCCAGCAGTCCTCGGACAGGGGGTCCCACTGAAGCTTTCTTT
TRBV4-1	TRBJ1-1	NA	NA	CASSRPRAPEAFF	TGCGCCAGCAGCCGCCCAAGGGCCCCTGAAGCTTTCTTT
TRBV11-3	TRBJ2-5	NA	NA	CASSRRGRNQETQYF	TGTGCCAGCTCGAGGAGGGGTAGAAACCAGGAGACCCAGTACTTC
TRBV15	TRBJ2-7	NA	NA	CATSRGNGWEQYF	TGTGCCACCAGCAGAGGTAACGGGTGGGAGCAGTACTTC
TRBV2	TRBJ2-2	NA	TRBD2	CASSEFRTSGSGELFF	TGTGCCAGCAGTGAGTTTCGGACTAGCGGGAGCGGGGAGCTGTTTTTT
TRBV2	TRBJ2-3	NA	NA	CASRGTRTDTQYF	TGTGCCAGCAGAGGGACTCGCACAGATACGCAGTATTTT
TRBV19	TRBJ1-1	NA	NA	CASMWDGLNTEAFF	TGTGCCAGTATGTGGGACGGGTTGAACACTGAAGCTTTCTTT
TRBV5-4	TRBJ2-7	NA	NA	CASRPGGQTYEQYF	TGTGCCAGCAGACCCGGCGGACAGACATACGAGCAGTACTTC
TRBV29-1	TRBJ2-5	NA	NA	CSVHTSLQETQYF	TGCAGCGTTCATACAAGTCTCCAAGAGACCCAGTACTTC
TRBV29-1	TRBJ1-2	few	NA	CSVKGGYGYTF	TGCAGCGTTAAGGGCGGCTATGGCTACACCTTC
TRBV6-1	TRBJ1-1	NA	NA	CASSGGGAWVEAFF	TGTGCCAGCAGTGGGGGCGGGGCGTGGGTTGAAGCTTTCTTT
TRBV20-1	TRBJ2-4	NA	NA	CSASKDIQYF	TGCAGTGCTAGCAAGGACATTCAGTACTTC
TRBV18	TRBJ1-2	once	NA	CASSPLDSNYGYTF	TGTGCCAGCTCACCACTCGACAGTAACTATGGCTACACCTTC
TRBV27	TRBJ1-1	NA	NA	CASSRDGKSRNTEAFF	TGTGCCAGCAGTCGGGACGGAAAATCTAGGAACACTGAAGCTTTCTTT
TRBV7-9	TRBJ2-7	once	TRBD2	CASSLAAGGEQYF	TGTGCCAGCAGCTTAGCAGCGGGAGGAGAGCAGTACTTC
TRBV27	TRBJ2-6	NA	NA	CASNPSGFTAGANVLTF	TGTGCCAGCAATCCCTCCGGTTTTACGGCTGGGGCCAACGTCCTGACTTTC
TRBV5-6	TRBJ2-5	NA	TRBD2	CASSRWGLAGSETQYF	TGTGCCAGCAGCCGTTGGGGACTAGCGGGAAGTGAGACCCAGTACTTC
TRBV5-6	TRBJ2-1	NA	NA	CASSLDFSAMGNEQFF	TGTGCCAGCAGCTTGGACTTCTCGGCGATGGGTAATGAGCAGTTCTTC
TRBV27	TRBJ2-2	NA	NA	CASSLGRGGYGSGELFF	TGTGCCAGCAGTTTGGGCAGGGGAGGGTACGGGTCCGGGGAGCTGTTTTTT
TRBV12-5	TRBJ2-3	NA	NA	CASGLARVSGRTDTQYF	TGTGCTAGTGGTTTGGCACGGGTTAGCGGACGCACAGATACGCAGTATTTT
TRBV6-1	TRBJ2-7	NA	TRBD2	CASSGRGGVAGVTPGGEQYF	TGTGCCAGCAGTGGCAGGGGGGGTGTAGCGGGAGTTACCCCTGGAGGGGAGCAGTACTTC
TRBV7-8	TRBJ1-1	NA	NA	CASSPFGGNTEAFF	TGTGCCAGCAGCCCATTCGGGGGGAACACTGAAGCTTTCTTT
TRBV28	TRBJ1-3	NA	TRBD1	CASSRTGGTSGNTIYF	TGTGCCAGCAGTAGAACAGGGGGTACCTCTGGAAACACCATATATTTT
TRBV27	TRBJ1-2	NA	NA	CASRSSGSYGYTF	TGTGCCAGCAGAAGCTCCGGTTCCTATGGCTACACCTTC
TRBV19	TRBJ1-1	NA	TRBD1	CASSITGGTEAFF	TGTGCCAGTAGTATCACAGGGGGCACTGAAGCTTTCTTT
TRBV14	TRBJ2-1	NA	TRBD1	CASRARQGAISGEQFF	TGTGCCAGCAGGGCCAGACAGGGGGCTATTTCCGGTGAGCAGTTCTTC
TRBV19	TRBJ1-5	NA	NA	CASSSLGLADQPQHF	TGTGCCAGTAGTTCACTGGGCCTCGCGGATCAGCCCCAGCATTTT
TRBV15	TRBJ1-1	NA	NA	CATSRDLQYTEAFF	TGTGCCACCAGCAGAGATCTACAGTACACTGAAGCTTTCTTT
TRBV5-1	TRBJ2-2	NA	NA	CASSRSMGAGELFF	TGCGCCAGCAGCCGATCGATGGGCGCCGGGGAGCTGTTTTTT
TRBV19	TRBJ2-1	NA	NA	CASSIYNEQFF	TGTGCCAGTAGTATCTACAATGAGCAGTTCTTC
TRBV2	TRBJ1-5	NA	NA	CASRRDGLNQPQHF	TGTGCCAGCAGACGGGACGGTTTAAATCAGCCCCAGCATTTT
TRBV19	TRBJ2-1	once	NA	CASTPFRTGLGRSYNEQFF	TGTGCCAGTACCCCATTCAGGACTGGCTTAGGAAGGTCCTACAATGAGCAGTTCTTC
TRBV7-3	TRBJ2-1	NA	NA	CASSPHRAEGGNEQFF	TGTGCCAGCAGCCCCCATCGGGCAGAAGGAGGAAATGAGCAGTTCTTC
TRBV7-9	TRBJ1-2	NA	TRBD1	CASSPRQGVFGYTF	TGTGCCAGCAGCCCTAGACAGGGTGTCTTTGGCTACACCTTC
TRBV6-1	TRBJ1-2	few	NA	CASRGGGYTF	TGTGCCAGCAGAGGGGGGGGCTACACCTTC
TRBV5-1	TRBJ1-3	NA	NA	CASSLEGSSGNTIYF	TGCGCCAGCAGCTTGGAGGGGAGCTCTGGAAACACCATATATTTT
TRBV11-2	TRBJ2-2	NA	TRBD2	CASSPRAGAGTGELFF	TGTGCCAGCAGCCCTCGGGCGGGAGCCGGAACCGGGGAGCTGTTTTTT
TRBV5-1	TRBJ2-3	NA	TRBD1	CASSLQGGTDTQYF	TGCGCCAGCAGCTTGCAGGGGGGCACAGATACGCAGTATTTT
TRBV4-2	TRBJ1-1	NA	TRBD1	CASSSGTGKYQEAFF	TGTGCCAGCAGCTCGGGGACAGGGAAATATCAGGAAGCTTTCTTT